This TCR beta chain was recorded in a study of blood T cell repertoires in COVID-19. Background on the study: The United States, Italy and Spain provided the acute and convalescent COVID-19 samples. T cells, B-cell-depleted T cells, or PBMCs supplied cDNA or gDNA.

Trimming stripped 0 bases from V and 12 bases from J, with 15 bases between. The CDR3 has 12 residues. Germline CDR1 is SQVTM and CDR2 is ANQGSEA. Original processing notes: Quantification of nucleated cells was approximated via reference gene primer amplification. The table came from immunoSEQ multiplex PCR; TCRdb's copy has only in-frame clones and leaves some out. That table furnishes V, J and clone size, whereas the DNA furnished D and trimming. This table has approximately 280,000 clones, roughly 85% appearing once. Sequencing used peripheral blood. The sequence came from a man aged 50 to 59 with active or convalescent COVID-19. The chain joins TRBV29-1 to TRBJ2-7; possible D gene TRBD1, 6 bases. The CDR3 nucleotides read TGCAGCGTTGAAGATCGGGCAGGGGTCCGGTACTTC. This translates into CSVEDRAGVRYF.